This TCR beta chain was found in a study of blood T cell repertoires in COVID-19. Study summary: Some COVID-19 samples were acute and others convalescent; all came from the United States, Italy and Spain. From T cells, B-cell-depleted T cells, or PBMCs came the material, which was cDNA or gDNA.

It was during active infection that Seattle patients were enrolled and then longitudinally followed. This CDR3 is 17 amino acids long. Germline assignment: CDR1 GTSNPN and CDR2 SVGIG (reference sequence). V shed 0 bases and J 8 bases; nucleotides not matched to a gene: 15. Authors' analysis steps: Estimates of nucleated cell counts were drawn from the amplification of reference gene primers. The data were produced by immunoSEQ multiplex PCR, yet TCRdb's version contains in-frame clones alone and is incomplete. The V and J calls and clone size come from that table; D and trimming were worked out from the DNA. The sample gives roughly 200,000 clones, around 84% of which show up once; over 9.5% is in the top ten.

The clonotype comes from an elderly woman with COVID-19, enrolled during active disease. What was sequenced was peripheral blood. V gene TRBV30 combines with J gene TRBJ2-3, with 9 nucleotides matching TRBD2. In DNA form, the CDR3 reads TGTGCCTGGAGTGTTAGGAGGGGAGCGGGGGGAGAGGGTACGCAGTATTTT. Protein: CAWSVRRGAGGEGTQYF.